These 6 T cell receptor beta chains were all obtained from the same sample, sequenced in a study of PD-1 blockade in classical Hodgkin lymphoma (dated by TCRdb to about 2020). Receptor amplification or capture employed the immunoSEQ multiplex PCR assay. What TCRdb holds here is the immuneACCESS table cut down to in-frame rearrangements. Part of the clones is not present; checked against another copy, under half of the missing clones reflect an unresolved V gene, and the others are unexplained. The sample table holds roughly 90,000 clones, of which 65% to 85% were seen once. The ten largest make up approximately 15% of the sample. What this sample's time point label stands for: cycle 4 day 1 (C4D1), after five to seven weeks of nivolumab. Relapse after autologous stem cell transplantation had occurred in all trial patients, and cohorts A, B and C were distinguished by prior brentuximab vedotin exposure.

Sequenced material: peripheral blood mononuclear cells (PBMCs), taken before the fourth cycle of nivolumab. The receptors come from a human donor with classical Hodgkin lymphoma.

The genes are TRBV28 and TRBJ2-5, with D perhaps matching TRBD1 (5 bases). CDR3 length: 15 residues. Germline V gene lookup returns CDR1 MDHEN and CDR2 SYDVKM. The germline V and J ends were trimmed by 6 bases and 2 bases, with 16 bases remaining between them. CDR3 region: CASSLLGSGQETQYF. As DNA, the CDR3 is TGTGCCAGCAGCCTCCTGGGGTCAGGGCAAGAGACCCAGTACTTC.

The V and J genes are TRBV30 and TRBJ1-2; no clear D gene. The CDR3 covers 14 residues. Trimming removed 3 bases at V and 5 bases at J, with 16 bases between. CDR1 is GTSNPN, CDR2 SVGIG, per germline (reference sequence). CDR3 loop: CAWSPAFGLYGYTF. Written as DNA, the CDR3 is TGTGCCTGGAGCCCCGCTTTCGGACTTTATGGCTACACCTTC.

The chain has TRBV11-2 and TRBJ2-7; no clear D gene. V dropped 5 bases and J dropped 3 bases, with 17 bases sitting between them. The CDR3 totals 15 residues. Germline assignment: CDR1 SGHAT and CDR2 FQNNGV. The CDR3 reads CASSPAVTKNYEQYF. The CDR3 nucleotides read TGTGCCAGCAGCCCGGCGGTGACCAAAAACTACGAGCAGTACTTC.

V and J are TRBV27 and TRBJ2-7; 8 bases are shared with TRBD1. V was pared by 3 bases and J by 6 bases, with 7 bases of the junction left unmatched. This CDR3 contains 14 residues. Germline V gene sequence: CDR1 MNHEY, CDR2 SMNVEV (reference sequence). The CDR3 DNA follows: TGTGCCAGCAGTTTTCGACAGGGGTTTACCGAGCAGTACTTC. Translating it yields CASSFRQGFTEQYF.

V gene TRBV28 combines with J gene TRBJ2-7; TRBD1 matches 9 bases. The CDR3 is 15 residues long. Trimming at V came to 5 bases and at J to 3 bases, leaving 8 bases not matched to a gene. Germline loops: CDR1 MDHEN, CDR2 SYDVKM. CDR3 nucleotide sequence: TGTGCCAGCAGTCAGCCGGGACAGGGAGACTACGAGCAGTACTTC. Its translation is CASSQPGQGDYEQYF.

This clone showed up many times. This CDR3 reads CASSRELAVTYEQYF. The CDR3 DNA reads TGCGCCAGCAGCCGGGAACTAGCGGTAACCTACGAGCAGTACTTC. V is TRBV4-1 and J is TRBJ2-7, with TRBD2 matching 8 bases. The germline CDR1 and CDR2 sequences are MGHRA and YSYEKL. J lost 2 bases, V lost 4 bases, and 7 bases had no gene match. The CDR3 runs to 15 residues.